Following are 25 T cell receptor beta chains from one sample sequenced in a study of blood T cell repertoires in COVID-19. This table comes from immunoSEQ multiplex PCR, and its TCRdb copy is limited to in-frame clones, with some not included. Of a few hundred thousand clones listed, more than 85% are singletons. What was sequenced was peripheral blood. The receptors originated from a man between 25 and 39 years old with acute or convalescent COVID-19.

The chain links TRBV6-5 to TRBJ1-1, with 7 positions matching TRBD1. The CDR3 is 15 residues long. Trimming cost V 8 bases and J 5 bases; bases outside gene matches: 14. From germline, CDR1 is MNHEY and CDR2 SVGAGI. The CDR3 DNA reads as TGTGCCAGCGCGTCAGGGGGTGTTATCGGGACTGAAGCTTTCTTT. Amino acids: CASASGGVIGTEAFF.

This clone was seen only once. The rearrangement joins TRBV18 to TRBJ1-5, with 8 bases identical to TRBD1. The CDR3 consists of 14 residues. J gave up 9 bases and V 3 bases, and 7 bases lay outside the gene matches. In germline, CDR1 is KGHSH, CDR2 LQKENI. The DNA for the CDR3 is TGTGCCAGCTCACCGTTACAGGGGGAATGGCCCCAGCATTTT. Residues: CASSPLQGEWPQHF. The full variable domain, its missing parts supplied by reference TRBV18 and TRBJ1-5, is NAGVMQNPRHLVRRRGQEARLRCSPMKGHSHVYWYRQLPEEGLKFMVYLQKENIIDESGMPKERFSAEFPKEGPSILRIQQVVRGDSAAYFCASSPLQGEWPQHFGDGTRLSIL.

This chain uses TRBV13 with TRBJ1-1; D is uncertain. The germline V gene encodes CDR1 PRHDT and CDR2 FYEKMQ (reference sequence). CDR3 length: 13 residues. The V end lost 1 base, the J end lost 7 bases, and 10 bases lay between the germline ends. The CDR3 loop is CASSLAGTVEAFF. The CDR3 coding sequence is TGTGCCAGCAGCTTAGCTGGTACAGTTGAAGCTTTCTTT.

This CDR3 reads CASSRLGGSEAFF. DNA of the CDR3: TGTGCCAGCAGCCGTCTAGGGGGAAGTGAAGCTTTCTTT. The J gene is TRBJ1-1, the V gene TRBV12-3 or TRBV12-4; D may be TRBD1 (6 bases). V was pared by 6 bases and J by 7 bases, with 15 bases between. This CDR3 is built from 13 residues.

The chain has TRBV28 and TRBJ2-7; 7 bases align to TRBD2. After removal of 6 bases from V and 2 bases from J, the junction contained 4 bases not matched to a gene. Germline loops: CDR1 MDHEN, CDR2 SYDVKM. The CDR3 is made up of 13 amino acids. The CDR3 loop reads CASRGGFAYEQYF. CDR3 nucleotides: TGTGCCAGCAGGGGGGGGTTCGCCTACGAGCAGTACTTC.

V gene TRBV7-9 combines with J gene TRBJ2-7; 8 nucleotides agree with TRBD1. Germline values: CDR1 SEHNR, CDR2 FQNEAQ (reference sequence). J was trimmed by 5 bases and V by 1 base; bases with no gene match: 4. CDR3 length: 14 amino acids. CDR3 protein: CASSLVQGDDEQYF. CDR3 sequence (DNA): TGTGCCAGCAGCTTAGTACAGGGGGACGACGAGCAGTACTTC. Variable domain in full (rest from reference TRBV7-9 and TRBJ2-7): DTGVSQNPRHKITKRGQNVTFRCDPISEHNRLYWYRQTLGQGPEFLTYFQNEAQLEKSRLLSDRFSAERPKGSFSTLEIQRTEQGDSAMYLCASSLVQGDDEQYFGPGTRLTVT.

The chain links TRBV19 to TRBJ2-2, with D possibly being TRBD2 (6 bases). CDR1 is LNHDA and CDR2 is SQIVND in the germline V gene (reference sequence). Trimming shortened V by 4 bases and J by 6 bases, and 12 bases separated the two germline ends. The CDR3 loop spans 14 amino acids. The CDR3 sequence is CASSTGLYAGELFF. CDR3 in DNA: TGTGCCAGTAGTACGGGACTTTACGCCGGGGAGCTGTTTTTT.

The CDR3 nucleotides are TGTGCCAGCGGAACGGGAAGGTACAATGAGCAGTTCTTC. Translating it yields CASGTGRYNEQFF. This rearrangement joins TRBV28 to TRBJ2-1, with a possible D match to TRBD2 (5 bases). The germline V and J ends were trimmed by 8 bases and 4 bases, with 12 bases remaining between them. Germline V gives CDR1 MDHEN, CDR2 SYDVKM. CDR3 length equals 13 residues.

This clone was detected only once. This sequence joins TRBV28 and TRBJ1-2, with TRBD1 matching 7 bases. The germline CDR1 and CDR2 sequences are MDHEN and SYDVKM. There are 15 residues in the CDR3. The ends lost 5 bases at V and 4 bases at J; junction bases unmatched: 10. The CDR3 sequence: CASSNRGSRGYGYTF. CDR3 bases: TGTGCCAGCAGTAACAGGGGTTCACGGGGCTATGGCTACACCTTC.

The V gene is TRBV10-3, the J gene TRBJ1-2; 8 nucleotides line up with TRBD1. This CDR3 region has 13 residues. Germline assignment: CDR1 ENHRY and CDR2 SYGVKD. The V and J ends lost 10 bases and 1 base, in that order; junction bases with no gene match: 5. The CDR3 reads CASLGQDNYGYTF. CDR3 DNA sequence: TGTGCCAGTCTGGGACAGGATAACTATGGCTACACCTTC.

CDR3 amino acids: CAWSEERSPLHF. In DNA form, the CDR3 reads TGTGCCTGGAGTGAAGAGCGTTCACCCCTCCACTTT. The genes are TRBV30 and TRBJ1-6; D remains unclear. The CDR3 length is 12 residues. Germline V CDR1 and CDR2: GTSNPN, SVGIG (reference sequence). Trimming took off 1 base at V and 9 bases at J, with 7 bases between the two ends. The full variable domain, in which reference TRBV30 and TRBJ1-6 provide the parts outside the CDR3, is SQTIHQWPATLVQPVGSPLSLECTVEGTSNPNLYWYRQAAGRGLQLLFYSVGIGQISSEVPQNLSASRPQDRQFILSSKKLLLSDSGFYLCAWSEERSPLHFGNGTRLTVT.

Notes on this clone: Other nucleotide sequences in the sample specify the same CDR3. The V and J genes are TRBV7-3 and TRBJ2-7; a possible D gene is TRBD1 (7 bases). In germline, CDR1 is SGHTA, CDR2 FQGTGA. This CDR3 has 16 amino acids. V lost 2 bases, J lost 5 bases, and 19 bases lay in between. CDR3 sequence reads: CASSLGAGGQRDEQYF. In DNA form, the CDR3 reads TGTGCCAGCAGCTTAGGGGCAGGGGGGCAGCGCGACGAGCAGTACTTC.

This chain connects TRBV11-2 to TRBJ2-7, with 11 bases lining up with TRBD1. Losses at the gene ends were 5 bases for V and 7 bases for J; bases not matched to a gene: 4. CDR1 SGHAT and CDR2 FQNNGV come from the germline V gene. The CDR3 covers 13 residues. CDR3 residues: CASSRDRGEEQYF. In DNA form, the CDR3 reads TGTGCCAGCAGCCGGGACAGGGGGGAAGAGCAGTACTTC.

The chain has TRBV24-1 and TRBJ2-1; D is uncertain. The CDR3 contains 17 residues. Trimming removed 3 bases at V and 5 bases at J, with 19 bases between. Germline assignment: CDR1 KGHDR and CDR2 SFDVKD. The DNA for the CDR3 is TGTGCCACCAGTGATCCCGGCCAGGTACGGTACCACAATGAGCAGTTCTTC. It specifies CATSDPGQVRYHNEQFF.

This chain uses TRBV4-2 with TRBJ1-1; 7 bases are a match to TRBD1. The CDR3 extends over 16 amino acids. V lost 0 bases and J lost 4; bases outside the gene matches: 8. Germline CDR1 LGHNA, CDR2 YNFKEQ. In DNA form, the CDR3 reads TGTGCCAGCAGCCAAGAGTTTAACAGGGGAGTCACTGAAGCTTTCTTT. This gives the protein CASSQEFNRGVTEAFF.

In nucleotides, the CDR3 is TGTGCCACCCGGGACAGGGGGAGATTGCTGACTTTC. As protein: CATRDRGRLLTF. V and J are TRBV6-5 and TRBJ2-6; 11 bases match TRBD1. CDR1 is MNHEY and CDR2 is SVGAGI in the germline V gene. The CDR3 runs 12 residues. V shed 10 bases and J 16 bases; nucleotides not matched to a gene: 9.

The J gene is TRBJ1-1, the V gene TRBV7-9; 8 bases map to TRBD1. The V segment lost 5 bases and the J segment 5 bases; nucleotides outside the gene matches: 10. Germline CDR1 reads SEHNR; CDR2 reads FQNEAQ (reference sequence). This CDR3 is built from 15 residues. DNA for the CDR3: TGTGCCAGCAGCCCTCGACAGGGGATGGGAACTGAAGCTTTCTTT. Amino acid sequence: CASSPRQGMGTEAFF.

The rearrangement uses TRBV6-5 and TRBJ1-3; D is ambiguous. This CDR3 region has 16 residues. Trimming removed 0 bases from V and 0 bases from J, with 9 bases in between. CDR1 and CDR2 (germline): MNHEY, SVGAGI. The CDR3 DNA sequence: TGTGCCAGCAGTTACTCGTGGCGGAACTCTGGAAACACCATATATTTT. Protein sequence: CASSYSWRNSGNTIYF.

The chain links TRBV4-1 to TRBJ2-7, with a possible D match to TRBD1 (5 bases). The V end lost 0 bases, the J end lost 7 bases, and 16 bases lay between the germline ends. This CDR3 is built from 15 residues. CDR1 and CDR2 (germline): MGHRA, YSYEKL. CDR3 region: CASSQDGAPRVEQYF. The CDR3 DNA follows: TGCGCCAGCAGCCAAGATGGGGCTCCACGGGTGGAGCAGTACTTC.

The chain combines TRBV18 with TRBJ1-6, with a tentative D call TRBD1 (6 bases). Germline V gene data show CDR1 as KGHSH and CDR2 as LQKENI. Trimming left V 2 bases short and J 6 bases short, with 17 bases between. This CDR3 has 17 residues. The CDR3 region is CASSPGQPQATNSPLHF. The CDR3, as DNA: TGTGCCAGCTCACCAGGACAGCCCCAAGCAACTAATTCACCCCTCCACTTT.

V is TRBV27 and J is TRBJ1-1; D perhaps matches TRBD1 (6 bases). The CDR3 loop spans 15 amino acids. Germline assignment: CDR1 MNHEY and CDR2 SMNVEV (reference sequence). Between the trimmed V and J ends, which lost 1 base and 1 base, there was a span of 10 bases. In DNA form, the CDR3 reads TGTGCCAGCAGTTTATGGGGGCCTTCGAACACTGAAGCTTTCTTT. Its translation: CASSLWGPSNTEAFF.

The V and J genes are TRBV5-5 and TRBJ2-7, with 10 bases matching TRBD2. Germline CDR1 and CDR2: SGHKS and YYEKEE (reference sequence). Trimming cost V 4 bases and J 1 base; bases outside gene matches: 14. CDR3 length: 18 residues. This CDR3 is CASSTRDLGLAASYEQYF. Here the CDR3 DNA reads TGTGCCAGCAGCACCCGGGACTTAGGACTAGCGGCTTCCTACGAGCAGTACTTC.

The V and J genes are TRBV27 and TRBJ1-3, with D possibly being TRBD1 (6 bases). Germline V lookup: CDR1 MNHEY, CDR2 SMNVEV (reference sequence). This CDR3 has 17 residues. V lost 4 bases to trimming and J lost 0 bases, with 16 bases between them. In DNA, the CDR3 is TGTGCCAGCAGTTCTAAAGGGACATTACTCTCTGGAAACACCATATATTTT. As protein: CASSSKGTLLSGNTIYF.

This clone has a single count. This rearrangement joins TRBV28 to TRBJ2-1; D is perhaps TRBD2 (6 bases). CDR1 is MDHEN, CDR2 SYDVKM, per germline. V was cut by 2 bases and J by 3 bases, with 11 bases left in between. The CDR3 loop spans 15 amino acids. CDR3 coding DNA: TGTGCCAGCAGTTTAGGGCTAGCGAGCTACAATGAGCAGTTCTTC. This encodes CASSLGLASYNEQFF.

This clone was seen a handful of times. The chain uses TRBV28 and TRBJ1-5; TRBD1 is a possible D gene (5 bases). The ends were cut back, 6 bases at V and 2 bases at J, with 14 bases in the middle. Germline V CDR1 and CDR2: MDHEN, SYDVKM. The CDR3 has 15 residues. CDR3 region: CASRRMIRGNQPQHF. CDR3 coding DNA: TGTGCCAGCAGACGGATGATCAGGGGCAATCAGCCCCAGCATTTT.